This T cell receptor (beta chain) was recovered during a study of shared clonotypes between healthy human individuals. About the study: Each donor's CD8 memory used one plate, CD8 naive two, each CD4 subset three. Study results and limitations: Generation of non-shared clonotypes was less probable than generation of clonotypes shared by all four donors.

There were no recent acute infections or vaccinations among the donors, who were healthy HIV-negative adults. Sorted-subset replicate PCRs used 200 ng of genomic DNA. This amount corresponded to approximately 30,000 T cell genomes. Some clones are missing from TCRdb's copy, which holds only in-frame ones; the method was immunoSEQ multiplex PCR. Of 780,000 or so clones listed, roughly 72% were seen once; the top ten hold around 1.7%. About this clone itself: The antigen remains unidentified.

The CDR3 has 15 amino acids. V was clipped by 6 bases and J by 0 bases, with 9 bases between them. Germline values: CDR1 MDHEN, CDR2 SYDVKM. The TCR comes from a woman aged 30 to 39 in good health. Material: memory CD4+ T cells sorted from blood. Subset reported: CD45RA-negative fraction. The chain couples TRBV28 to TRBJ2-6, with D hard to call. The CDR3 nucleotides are TGTGCCAGCAGGAAGAGCTCCTCTGGGGCCAACGTCCTGACTTTC. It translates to CASRKSSSGANVLTF.